A single sample is the source of the 14 T cell receptor beta chains below, sequenced in a study of T cell responses to AZD1222 COVID-19 vaccine. This table comes from immunoSEQ multiplex PCR, and its TCRdb copy is limited to in-frame clones, with some not included. This table has around 130,000 clones, around 84% appearing once. Source: peripheral blood, taken on day 0 of AZD1222 vaccination. These receptors were taken from an adult in good health.

This sequence joins TRBV6-5 and TRBJ1-1; D is undetermined. V was shortened by 6 bases and J by 7 bases, with 9 bases between the two germline ends. Germline V gene data show CDR1 as MNHEY and CDR2 as SVGAGI. The CDR3 covers 11 residues. CDR3 nucleotides: TGTGCCAGCAGAGCGGGGTTTGAAGCTTTCTTT. Encoded protein: CASRAGFEAFF.

The chain is built from TRBV7-2 and TRBJ1-2, with D unresolved. V lost 0 bases to trimming and J lost 4 bases, with 9 bases between them. Germline CDR1 is SGHTA and CDR2 is FQGNSA. The CDR3 has 14 residues. The CDR3 here is CASSLAEESYGYTF. CDR3 coding DNA: TGTGCCAGCAGCTTAGCCGAAGAATCCTATGGCTACACCTTC.

This chain links TRBV13 with TRBJ2-2; no definite D call. Deletions cut 1 base from V and 1 base from J, with 4 bases between. Germline lookup yields CDR1 PRHDT and CDR2 FYEKMQ (reference sequence). This CDR3 has 14 residues. The CDR3 is CASSLVGNTGELFF. DNA for the CDR3: TGTGCCAGCAGCTTAGTAGGGAACACCGGGGAGCTGTTTTTT. Drawing the rest from reference TRBV13 and TRBJ2-2, the complete variable domain is AAGVIQSPRHLIKEKRETATLKCYPIPRHDTVYWYQQGPGQDPQFLISFYEKMQSDKGSIPDRFSAQQFSDYHSELNMSSLELGDSALYFCASSLVGNTGELFFGEGSRLTVL.

The gene calls are TRBV5-1 and TRBJ1-1, with TRBD1 identical over 7 bases. This CDR3 region has 15 residues. V lost 4 bases, J lost 1 base, and 7 bases stayed unmatched. Germline-derived CDR1 and CDR2 are SGHRS and YFSETQ. The CDR3 bases are TGCGCCAGCAGCATGGAGACAGGGACGAACACTGAAGCTTTCTTT. It encodes CASSMETGTNTEAFF.

The CDR3 is CASSLPTDSYEQYF. Here the CDR3 DNA reads TGCGCCAGCAGCTTGCCGACAGACTCCTACGAGCAGTACTTC. The chain joins TRBV5-1 to TRBJ2-7; tentative D call: TRBD1 (5 bases). Looked up from germline, CDR1 is SGHRS and CDR2 is YFSETQ. CDR3 length: 14 amino acids. V dropped 1 base and J dropped 0 bases, with 8 bases sitting between them.

The count of this clone is one. The gene calls are TRBV4-3 and TRBJ1-2, with D possibly being TRBD1 (5 bases). CDR3 length: 17 amino acids. Germline CDR1 is LGHNA and CDR2 is YSLEER. Trimming cost V 4 bases and J 3 bases, with 21 bases left between them. This CDR3 is CASSPNYRWGNHYGYTF. The CDR3 DNA reads as TGCGCCAGCAGCCCTAATTACCGCTGGGGGAATCACTATGGCTACACCTTC.

CDR3: CASSSQVDPTDTQYF. CDR3 coding DNA: TGTGCCAGCAGTTCCCAGGTAGACCCCACAGATACGCAGTATTTT. This chain joins TRBV28 and TRBJ2-3; no clear D gene. CDR3 length: 15 amino acids. Germline V CDR1 and CDR2: MDHEN, SYDVKM. V was pared by 4 bases and J by 2 bases, with 13 bases between.

The CDR3 nucleotides are TGTGCCAGCAGCTTCGAACTTGTGAATTCACCCCTCCACTTT. The encoded protein is CASSFELVNSPLHF. The rearrangement links TRBV3-1 (or the pseudogene TRBV3-2) to TRBJ1-6, with D unresolved. Germline CDR1 is LGHDT and CDR2 is YNNKEL (reference sequence). There are 14 residues in the CDR3. Between the trimmed V and J ends, which lost 5 bases and 7 bases, there was a span of 12 bases.

For the CDR3, the DNA is TGTGCCAGCAGCTTACAGGGGGCAGGGTCACCCCTCCACTTT. It yields the protein CASSLQGAGSPLHF. The V call is TRBV7-3, the J call TRBJ1-6; 8 bases are a match to TRBD1. Per the germline V gene, CDR1 is SGHTA and CDR2 is FQGTGA. The CDR3 loop spans 14 amino acids. J gave up 10 bases and V 2 bases, and 4 bases lay outside the gene matches.

V and J are TRBV11-1 and TRBJ1-1; D gene unclear. V was shortened by 1 base and J by 6 bases, with 12 bases between the two germline ends. Germline V gene lookup returns CDR1 SGHAT and CDR2 FQDESV (reference sequence). CDR3 length: 14 residues. CDR3 amino acids: CASSLGRELPEAFF. CDR3 nucleotide sequence: TGTGCCAGCAGCTTAGGACGGGAGTTGCCTGAAGCTTTCTTT.

This rearrangement joins TRBV10-1 to TRBJ2-7, with D perhaps matching TRBD1 (6 bases). Trimming took off 6 bases at V and 8 bases at J, with 20 bases between the two ends. The length of the CDR3 is 14 residues. Per germline, CDR1 WNHNN and CDR2 SYGVQD (reference sequence). The CDR3 sequence is CASSSGTTNSQQYF. The CDR3 nucleotides are TGCGCCAGCAGCTCCGGGACAACTAATTCTCAGCAGTACTTC.

CDR3 protein: CASSFSTGRYEQYF. As DNA, the CDR3 is TGTGCCAGCAGTTTTTCCACAGGGCGTTACGAGCAGTACTTC. The V gene is TRBV28, the J gene TRBJ2-7, with TRBD1 as a possible D gene (6 bases). Trimming removed 3 bases from V and 4 bases from J, with 13 bases in between. This CDR3 is 14 amino acids long. Germline V gene sequence: CDR1 MDHEN, CDR2 SYDVKM.

This chain uses TRBV7-9 with TRBJ2-7, with 8 positions matching TRBD1. CDR1 is SEHNR, CDR2 FQNEAQ, per germline (reference sequence). Trimming at V came to 5 bases and at J to 2 bases, leaving 8 bases not matched to a gene. This CDR3 is built from 15 residues. CDR3 region: CASSPRTGKPYEQYF. The CDR3 DNA follows: TGTGCCAGCAGCCCCCGGACAGGGAAGCCCTACGAGCAGTACTTC.

The chain joins TRBV29-1 to TRBJ1-1, with TRBD1 matching over 8 bases. The ends lost 6 bases at V and 4 bases at J; junction bases unmatched: 4. The germline CDR1 and CDR2 sequences are SQVTM and ANQGSEA. This CDR3 is built from 12 residues. In DNA, the CDR3 is TGCAGCGTCCCGGGACAGGTCACTGAAGCTTTCTTT. Protein sequence: CSVPGQVTEAFF.